The rows below give T cell receptor beta chains drawn from one sample of a study of cytomegalovirus exposure and HLA in healthy donors. Repertoires were generated with immunoSEQ multiplex PCR, while TCRdb's copy carries only in-frame clones and drops some. The sample has more than 95,000 clones, roughly 66% seen once. Sequencing was done on a sample of PBMCs. The receptors were gathered from a man between 60 and 75 years old in good health and CMV-seropositive. Each CDR3 is given with its conserved first and last residue. D genes are given only for firm matches. Only part of the rows carry a size: once, few, many, or a class if the clone is expanded.

13 many TRBJ1-1 - TRBV5-5 CASSLGGDTEAFF TGTGCCAGCAGCTTGGGGGGAGACACTGAAGCTTTCTTT
15 - TRBJ1-5 TRBD1 TRBV15 CATSRLGQATIPQHF TGTGCCACCAGCAGACTCGGACAGGCCACCATCCCCCAGCATTTT
15 few TRBJ2-1 TRBD1 TRBV27 CASSNRGQGRHEQFF TGTGCCAGCAGTAATAGGGGACAGGGTAGGCATGAGCAGTTCTTC
11 - TRBJ1-1 - TRBV29-1 CSVDGGQGAFF TGCAGCGTTGATGGGGGCCAAGGAGCTTTCTTT
15 - TRBJ2-5 TRBD1 TRBV28 CASIGLTGDGETQYF TGTGCCAGCATAGGATTGACAGGGGACGGAGAGACCCAGTACTTC
17 - TRBJ1-1 TRBD1 TRBV5-1 CASSLGDPTGLNTEAFF TGCGCCAGCAGCTTGGGGGACCCGACAGGGTTGAACACTGAAGCTTTCTTT
13 - TRBJ2-2 TRBD1 TRBV29-1 CSARQGRTGELFF TGCAGCGCAAGACAGGGTCGGACCGGGGAGCTGTTTTTT
12 - TRBJ2-7 - TRBV5-1 CASSLSNYEQYF TGCGCCAGCAGCTTAAGCAACTACGAGCAGTACTTC
14 few TRBJ2-3 - TRBV29-1 CSVDSGANTDTQYF TGCAGCGTTGATTCAGGGGCAAACACAGATACGCAGTATTTT
11 - TRBJ1-1 - TRBV29-1 CSVEGGYKAFF TGCAGCGTTGAAGGAGGGTACAAAGCTTTCTTT
15 - TRBJ2-5 TRBD1 TRBV5-1 CASSLVPGQGLDQYF TGCGCCAGCAGCTTGGTTCCAGGACAGGGGCTGGACCAGTACTTC
14 - TRBJ2-7 TRBD1 TRBV6-5 CASSNRDSSYEQYF TGTGCCAGCAGTAACAGGGACAGCTCCTACGAGCAGTACTTC
14 - TRBJ2-3 TRBD1 TRBV5-1 CASRGQASSDTQYF TGCGCCAGCCGTGGACAGGCTAGCTCAGATACGCAGTATTTT
16 once TRBJ2-6 TRBD2 TRBV10-3 CAVGLLPGTGANVLTF TGTGCCGTGGGACTACTTCCAGGGACTGGGGCCAACGTCCTGACTTTC
14 once TRBJ1-5 - TRBV14 CASSQERGNQPQHF TGTGCCAGCAGCCAAGAAAGGGGGAATCAGCCCCAGCATTTT
16 few TRBJ2-3 - TRBV10-3 CAISSIAGPGGDTQYF TGTGCCATCAGTAGTATTGCGGGGCCCGGAGGAGATACGCAGTATTTT
16 - TRBJ2-6 TRBD1 TRBV5-4 CASSRDRGPGANVLTF TGTGCCAGCAGCCGGGACAGGGGACCCGGGGCCAACGTCCTGACTTTC
15 - TRBJ2-7 TRBD2 TRBV5-1 CASSLAAGGPSEQYF TGCGCCAGCAGCTTGGCGGCGGGGGGGCCTTCCGAGCAGTACTTC
14 - TRBJ2-7 TRBD2 TRBV10-3 CAISDSGGAYEQYF TGTGCCATCAGTGACAGCGGGGGGGCCTACGAGCAGTACTTC
14 few TRBJ1-1 TRBD1 TRBV27 CASSLGTGGSEAFF TGTGCCAGCAGTTTAGGGACAGGGGGCTCTGAAGCTTTCTTT
14 - TRBJ1-5 - TRBV9 CASSVSPGNQPQHF TGTGCCAGCAGCGTTAGTCCGGGAAATCAGCCCCAGCATTTT
14 few TRBJ1-4 - TRBV6-5 CASRDISTNEKLFF TGTGCCAGCAGGGACATATCAACTAATGAAAAACTGTTTTTT
13 - TRBJ2-3 - TRBV2 CASSTEGTDTQYF TGTGCCAGCTCGACAGAAGGCACAGATACGCAGTATTTT
16 - TRBJ1-2 - TRBV1 CTSSQDPGLVRDGYTF TGCACCAGCAGCCAAGACCCCGGGCTGGTGCGGGATGGCTACACCTTC
10 - TRBJ1-4 - TRBV20-1 CSAGGEKLFF TGCAGTGCCGGTGGTGAAAAACTGTTTTTT
13 - TRBJ2-7 - TRBV5-1 CASSVDNTYEQYF TGCGCCAGCAGCGTAGACAACACCTACGAGCAGTACTTC
15 few TRBJ1-5 TRBD1 TRBV6-5 CASSAQGANNQPQHF TGTGCCAGCAGTGCACAGGGGGCGAACAATCAGCCCCAGCATTTT
15 few TRBJ1-6 TRBD1 TRBV5-1 CASSLDGTDNSPLHF TGCGCCAGCAGCTTGGATGGGACAGATAATTCACCCCTCCACTTT
14 few TRBJ1-2 TRBD1 TRBV6-1 CASSGGQGYYGYTF TGTGCCAGCAGTGGGGGACAGGGCTACTATGGCTACACCTTC
14 - TRBJ1-6 - TRBV5-4 CASSLQGTGSPLHF TGTGCCAGCAGCCTGCAGGGGACGGGTTCACCCCTCCACTTT
15 - TRBJ2-3 - TRBV7-2 CASSFVSAGTDTQYF TGTGCCAGCAGCTTTGTTTCCGCGGGCACAGATACGCAGTATTTT
14 - TRBJ2-3 TRBD2 TRBV6-7 CALGGTSGTDTQYF TGTGCCCTAGGGGGGACTAGCGGGACAGATACGCAGTATTTT
12 - TRBJ2-5 - TRBV29-1 CSVEEGRETQYF TGCAGCGTTGAGGAGGGGCGAGAGACCCAGTACTTC
16 - TRBJ2-3 TRBD2 TRBV5-1 CASSPVAGAGTDTQYF TGCGCCAGCAGCCCTGTAGCGGGGGCGGGCACAGATACGCAGTATTTT
13 - TRBJ1-1 TRBD1 TRBV5-5 CASRYGQVPEAFF TGTGCCAGCAGATATGGACAGGTCCCTGAAGCTTTCTTT
15 - TRBJ1-4 - TRBV6-1 CASSEAGRLEEKLFF TGTGCCAGCAGTGAAGCTGGCAGGCTTGAGGAAAAACTGTTTTTT
15 - TRBJ2-3 - TRBV7-3 CASSLDGQSTDTQYF TGTGCCAGCAGCTTAGACGGACAGAGCACAGATACGCAGTATTTT
14 once TRBJ2-2 - TRBV18 CASSQTGYTGELFF TGTGCCAGCTCACAAACAGGGTACACCGGGGAGCTGTTTTTT
17 - TRBJ2-5 TRBD1 TRBV19 CASSIRVGQRYQETQYF TGTGCCAGTAGTATCAGAGTGGGACAGAGGTACCAAGAGACCCAGTACTTC
13 - TRBJ1-1 - TRBV2 CASSEALLQEAFF TGTGCCAGCAGTGAAGCGCTTCTACAGGAAGCTTTCTTT
14 - TRBJ2-7 TRBD1 TRBV7-2 CASSWTGSSYEQYF TGTGCCAGCAGCTGGACAGGAAGCTCCTACGAGCAGTACTTC
15 - TRBJ2-2 - TRBV4-1 CASSVNSGSTGELFF TGCGCCAGCAGCGTTAACTCGGGGTCCACCGGGGAGCTGTTTTTT
15 once TRBJ2-3 TRBD1 TRBV7-3 CASSSGTGGTDTQYF TGTGCCAGCAGCTCCGGGACAGGGGGCACAGATACGCAGTATTTT
14 - TRBJ2-5 - TRBV4-1 CASSQTVAAETQYF TGCGCCAGCAGCCAGACAGTAGCAGCAGAGACCCAGTACTTC
16 - TRBJ1-5 TRBD1 TRBV28 CASSFHRGGSNQPQHF TGTGCCAGCAGTTTTCACAGGGGCGGAAGCAATCAGCCCCAGCATTTT
14 - TRBJ1-5 - TRBV28 CASALGYSNQPQHF TGTGCCAGCGCCCTAGGTTATAGCAATCAGCCCCAGCATTTT
14 - TRBJ1-2 - TRBV5-1 CASSYLQEGYGYTF TGCGCCAGCAGCTATCTTCAGGAGGGCTATGGCTACACCTTC
14 - TRBJ2-3 - TRBV6-5 CASTVALAADTQYF TGTGCCAGCACAGTAGCGTTGGCGGCAGATACGCAGTATTTT
13 - TRBJ1-2 TRBD1 TRBV4-1 CASSRTGRDGYTF TGCGCCAGCAGTCGGACAGGGCGAGATGGCTACACCTTC
15 - TRBJ2-7 - TRBV28 CASSSTQGSSYEQYF TGTGCCAGCAGTTCCACTCAGGGGAGCTCCTACGAGCAGTACTTC
15 - TRBJ2-7 - TRBV14 CASSSGHFNSYEQYF TGTGCCAGCAGCTCGGGACACTTTAACTCCTACGAGCAGTACTTC
18 - TRBJ2-3 - TRBV27 CASSLSPSRGGFADTQYF TGTGCCAGCAGTTTATCGCCCTCAAGGGGGGGCTTCGCAGATACGCAGTATTTT
11 - TRBJ1-1 - TRBV20-1 CSALKRTEAFF TGCAGTGCTTTAAAGAGGACTGAAGCTTTCTTT